This T cell receptor (beta chain) was captured in a study of T cell repertoires in cytomegalovirus infection. Broader study findings: CMV-specific HLA-C-restricted TCR beta clonotypes dominated the ex vivo response.

This CDR3 is 14 amino acids long. Germline lookup yields CDR1 SGHVS and CDR2 FNYEAQ. V was shortened by 5 bases and J by 10 bases, with 15 bases between the two germline ends. Remarks on this clonotype: The antigen remains unidentified.

One entry per CDR3 protein, called by TCRdb with MiXCR from the reads. This sample has under 120,000 distinct CDR3 sequences; around 40% occur once, and the top ten carry just under 75%. This specimen consisted of CD8+ T cells from cultured PBMCs, obtained from culture after CMV antigen stimulation. The sequence came from a human donor in good health (CMV status not recorded). Some clones in this sample may be carry-over from other donors' samples. J is TRBJ1-6 and V is TRBV7-6; TRBD1 is a possible D gene (6 bases). Here the CDR3 DNA reads TGTGCCAGCAGCGGAACAGGGATCGGATCACCCCTCCACTTT. It codes for CASSGTGIGSPLHF.